The T cell receptor beta chain under discussion was sequenced for a study of T cells in localized non-small cell lung cancer. CDR1 is SGHTA, CDR2 FQGNSA, per germline. The CDR3 totals 14 residues. Trimming stripped 3 bases from V and 3 bases from J, with 9 bases between. A word on this clone: What it binds is unknown.

Assay used: immunoSEQ multiplex PCR; TCRdb lists only in-frame clones, some missing. The data show around 25,000 clones, approximately 83% seen once. The study's findings and limits: Because only a single region of the tumor was sequenced, heterogeneity remains possible. Higher T cell density in the blood was associated with longer overall survival, whereas higher adjacent-lung clonality associated with shorter survival. For the top 100 tumor clones, a median roughly 53 also appeared in adjacent lung. Uninvolved adjacent lung had higher T cell clonality than tumor and all other tissues.

The TCR originated in a male donor at least 60 years old with stage II squamous cell lung carcinoma. This specimen was peripheral blood, taken before any cancer treatment. This chain joins TRBV7-2 and TRBJ2-1; perhaps TRBD1 as D (5 bases). CDR3 sequence reads: CASSLGPYYNEQFF. The CDR3 DNA sequence: TGTGCCAGCAGCTTGGGGCCCTACTACAATGAGCAGTTCTTC.